The 27 T cell receptor beta chains listed next were all sequenced from one sample in a study of T cells in Graves' hyperthyroidism and ophthalmopathy. TCR beta CDR3 region amplification was performed from RNA transcripts. A set of HTBI primers served as the primers for a first-round RT-PCR of the TCR CDR3. TCRdb processed the multiplex PCR reads anew with MiXCR; each CDR3 protein has one entry. The sample holds 650,000 to 700,000 distinct CDR3 sequences, about 18% seen once. The sample consisted of blood. These receptors originate from a man between 50 and 59 years old with Graves' hyperthyroidism.

This clonotype has a count of ten or more. The chain employs TRBV20-1 and TRBJ2-1; D perhaps matches TRBD2 (6 bases). The ends were cut back, 5 bases at V and 2 bases at J, with 19 bases in the middle. CDR3 size: 16 residues. Germline V lookup: CDR1 DFQATT, CDR2 SNEGSKA (reference sequence). The CDR3 reads CSALVSGRITYNEQFF. The CDR3 nucleotides are TGCAGTGCTCTTGTTAGTGGGAGGATTACCTACAATGAGCAGTTCTTC.

This clonotype was picked up many times. This chain links TRBV18 with TRBJ2-3; 7 positions match TRBD1. The CDR3 is 15 amino acids. Germline CDR1 and CDR2: KGHSH and LQKENI. The V and J ends lost 2 bases and 2 bases, in that order; junction bases with no gene match: 4. The CDR3 nucleotides read TGTGCCAGCTCACCAGGGACAGCCCTCACAGATACGCAGTATTTT. The encoded protein is CASSPGTALTDTQYF.

The sample holds many counts of this clonotype. This chain links TRBV30 with TRBJ1-2, with D possibly being TRBD1 (5 bases). CDR3 length: 12 amino acids. Trimming pared 2 bases from V and 7 bases from J, leaving 11 bases between. Germline assignment: CDR1 GTSNPN and CDR2 SVGIG (reference sequence). CDR3 sequence (DNA): TGTGCCTGGAGTAAGGAAGGGGCTGGCTACACCTTC. Its protein is CAWSKEGAGYTF.

This clonotype was observed at least ten times. V is TRBV7-8 and J is TRBJ2-7; TRBD2 agrees at 10 bases. This CDR3 contains 16 residues. Trimming at V came to 1 base and at J to 2 bases, leaving 5 bases not matched to a gene. The germline CDR1 and CDR2 sequences are SGHVS and FQNEAQ. The CDR3 here is CASSLVGSGRPYEQYF. Here the CDR3 DNA reads TGTGCCAGCAGCTTAGTTGGTAGCGGGAGGCCCTACGAGCAGTACTTC.

A word on this clonotype: A much larger clone lies a single base off, so this may be a read error. V and J are TRBV20-1 and TRBJ2-3, with 14 bases fitting TRBD2. The CDR3 covers 16 residues. Germline loops: CDR1 DFQATT, CDR2 SNEGSKA (reference sequence). This chain's CDR3 is CSARKGLAGVTGTQYF. DNA for the CDR3: TGCAGTGCTAGAAAGGGACTAGCGGGAGTCACAGGTACGCAGTATTTT.

The chain joins TRBV6-1 to TRBJ1-1; a possible D gene is TRBD1 (5 bases). Looked up from germline, CDR1 is MNHNS and CDR2 is SASEGT. Trimming pared 6 bases from V and 3 bases from J, leaving 11 bases between. The CDR3 consists of 13 residues. CDR3 DNA sequence: TGTGCCAGCAGACCGGGACGGTACACTGAAGCTTTCTTT. Its translation: CASRPGRYTEAFF.

The chain joins TRBV27 to TRBJ2-3, with 11 bases matching TRBD2. The CDR3 spans 17 residues. The germline CDR1 and CDR2 sequences are MNHEY and SMNVEV (reference sequence). Trimming took 5 bases from V and 1 from J; bases not matched to a gene: 8. CDR3 nucleotides: TGTGCCAGCAGTCTGATTAGCGGGAGGGCCGGCACAGATACGCAGTATTTT. The encoded protein is CASSLISGRAGTDTQYF.

This clonotype was seen many times. This rearrangement joins TRBV2 to TRBJ2-4; D may be TRBD1 (6 bases). This CDR3 is 16 amino acids long. The V end lost 3 bases, the J end lost 1 base, and 13 bases lay between the germline ends. Germline V gene lookup returns CDR1 SNHLY and CDR2 FYNNEI. The CDR3 DNA reads TGTGCCAGCAGTGAGGGGGTTCAGGGGGCCAAAAACATTCAGTACTTC. Amino acids: CASSEGVQGAKNIQYF.

The chain combines TRBV12-3 or TRBV12-4 with TRBJ1-1, with 11 bases that match TRBD1. The CDR3 covers 14 residues. The V segment lost 10 bases and the J segment 6 bases; nucleotides outside the gene matches: 10. The CDR3 is CANSPGQGAAEAFF. CDR3 nucleotides: TGTGCCAACAGCCCCGGACAGGGGGCGGCTGAAGCTTTCTTT.

The chain combines TRBV28 with TRBJ2-7; D possibly matches TRBD1 or TRBD2 (5 bases each). V lost 6 bases and J 1 base, leaving 13 bases between the germline ends. CDR1 and CDR2 (germline): MDHEN, SYDVKM. There are 14 residues in the CDR3. The CDR3 coding sequence is TGTGCCAGCAGCAGAACCGGGACGTCCTACGAGCAGTACTTC. Translating gives CASSRTGTSYEQYF.

V and J are TRBV5-1 and TRBJ1-4, with 8 positions matching TRBD1. V shed 4 bases and J 8 bases; nucleotides not matched to a gene: 10. Germline CDR1 SGHRS, CDR2 YFSETQ. The CDR3 covers 15 residues. For the CDR3, the DNA is TGCGCCAGCAGCATCGGACAGGGTTTGCAAGAAAAACTGTTTTTT. Translation: CASSIGQGLQEKLFF.

The genes are TRBV4-1 and TRBJ2-4, with a tentative D call TRBD1 (6 bases). V lost 1 base, J lost 0 bases, and 10 bases lay in between. Germline CDR1 MGHRA, CDR2 YSYEKL. The CDR3 spans 16 residues. The CDR3 DNA reads as TGCGCCAGCAGCCAAGGGCAGGGGCTAGCCAAAAACATTCAGTACTTC. Amino acid sequence: CASSQGQGLAKNIQYF.

This clonotype has a single count. The rearrangement joins TRBV20-1 to TRBJ2-3; 15 positions match TRBD2. V gave up 5 bases and J gave up 5 bases; unmatched junction bases: 11. The CDR3 covers 17 residues. Per the germline V gene, CDR1 is DFQATT and CDR2 is SNEGSKA (reference sequence). The DNA of the CDR3 is TGCAGTGCTTCCTTAGACCCGGGACTAGCGGGGGGAGATACGCAGTATTTT. As protein: CSASLDPGLAGGDTQYF.

Ten or more counts support this clonotype. The chain joins TRBV7-9 to TRBJ2-7, with 7 bases fitting TRBD2. The V gene's germline CDR1 is SEHNR and CDR2 FQNEAQ (reference sequence). The CDR3 spans 15 residues. Trimming removed 0 bases from V and 3 bases from J; junction bases left unmatched: 5. CDR3 nucleotides: TGTGCCAGCAGCTTAGCGGGAGGGCAAGGCTACGAGCAGTACTTC. Its translation: CASSLAGGQGYEQYF.

This clonotype occurred many times. The genes are TRBV29-1 and TRBJ1-2, with a tentative D call TRBD1 (6 bases). Trimming removed 4 bases at V and 4 bases at J, with 7 bases between. The V gene's germline CDR1 is SQVTM and CDR2 ANQGSEA. The CDR3 runs to 11 residues. CDR3 protein: CSVVGGYGYTF. CDR3 nucleotides: TGCAGCGTTGTAGGGGGCTATGGCTACACCTTC.

To note about this clonotype: Being one base from a much bigger clone, this may be a read error. The chain combines TRBV10-3 with TRBJ2-3; 8 nucleotides line up with TRBD2. The CDR3 is 14 residues long. Germline values: CDR1 ENHRY, CDR2 SYGVKD. After removal of 7 bases from V and 3 bases from J, the junction contained 6 bases not matched to a gene. The CDR3 here is CAIKTSGRTDTQYF. The CDR3 DNA reads as TGTGCCATCAAAACTAGCGGTAGAACAGATACGCAGTATTTT.

There are a few counts of this clonotype. The chain employs TRBV27 and TRBJ1-5; a possible D gene is TRBD1 (5 bases). V shed 2 bases and J shed 7 bases, with 9 bases lying between them. Germline V gene sequence: CDR1 MNHEY, CDR2 SMNVEV (reference sequence). This CDR3 comprises 13 residues. The CDR3, as DNA: TGTGCCAGCAGTTTACGAGGGGTACAGCCCCAGCATTTT. The encoded protein is CASSLRGVQPQHF.

This clonotype came up many times. The CDR3, as DNA: TGTGCCAGCAGTTTAGAGGACAGGGGATACAATGAGCAGTTCTTC. Its protein is CASSLEDRGYNEQFF. This chain joins TRBV12-3 or TRBV12-4 and TRBJ2-1, with TRBD1 identical over 9 bases. This CDR3 is 15 amino acids long. V was clipped by 1 base and J by 4 bases; unmatched bases: 2.

This clonotype was detected many times. The rearrangement joins TRBV28 to TRBJ1-1; D is ambiguous. The CDR3 loop spans 15 amino acids. In germline, CDR1 is MDHEN, CDR2 SYDVKM. Deletions cut 5 bases from V and 1 base from J, with 14 bases between. The CDR3 protein is CASSPHQKGNTEAFF. CDR3 DNA: TGTGCCAGCAGTCCACACCAAAAAGGGAACACTGAAGCTTTCTTT.

This clonotype came up many times. This chain connects TRBV18 to TRBJ2-5; 8 bases are a match to TRBD1. The CDR3 totals 14 residues. Germline values: CDR1 KGHSH, CDR2 LQKENI. Trimming at V came to 3 bases and at J to 5 bases, leaving 5 bases not matched to a gene. The CDR3 sequence is CASSPDRVMETQYF. CDR3 nucleotides: TGTGCCAGCTCACCGGACAGGGTAATGGAGACCCAGTACTTC.

This clonotype was seen many times. J is TRBJ2-3 and V is TRBV2; D is possibly TRBD1 (6 bases). Between the trimmed V and J ends, which lost 7 bases and 4 bases, there was a span of 15 bases. The CDR3 runs to 14 residues. Germline CDR1 and CDR2: SNHLY and FYNNEI. The DNA of the CDR3 is TGTGCCAGCAAAAAAACGGCAGGGGCAGATACGCAGTATTTT. Translating it yields CASKKTAGADTQYF.

The chain links TRBV13 to TRBJ2-7; perhaps D is TRBD1 or TRBD2 (5 bases each). Deletions cut 5 bases from V and 4 bases from J, with 12 bases between. In germline, CDR1 is PRHDT, CDR2 FYEKMQ (reference sequence). The CDR3 runs 13 residues. CDR3 nucleotide sequence: TGTGCCAGCAGCCGGGGCGGGCGGTACGAGCAGTACTTC. Protein sequence: CASSRGGRYEQYF.

This chain links TRBV5-6 with TRBJ1-3; D gene uncertain. The V end was cut by 0 bases, the J end by 0 bases, with 1 base between. Germline V gene data show CDR1 as SGHDT and CDR2 as YYEEEE. The CDR3 spans 13 residues. The CDR3 sequence is CASSLVSGNTIYF. The CDR3 coding sequence is TGTGCCAGCAGCTTGGTCTCTGGAAACACCATATATTTT.

This clonotype was detected many times. The rearrangement uses TRBV24-1 and TRBJ1-5; 10 nucleotides align to TRBD1. CDR3 length equals 15 residues. J was trimmed by 5 bases and V by 4 bases; bases with no gene match: 4. Looked up from germline, CDR1 is KGHDR and CDR2 is SFDVKD. In nucleotides, the CDR3 is TGTGCCACCAGTGACCCGACAGGGGGCGATCAGCCCCAGCATTTT. Translating it yields CATSDPTGGDQPQHF.

The chain recombines TRBV20-1 with TRBJ2-6; the D gene is possibly TRBD1 (7 bases). In germline, CDR1 is DFQATT, CDR2 SNEGSKA (reference sequence). This CDR3 contains 16 residues. Trimming pared 5 bases from V and 3 bases from J, leaving 17 bases between. CDR3 sequence: CSALGGGALGANVLTF. The DNA for the CDR3 is TGCAGTGCTCTCGGAGGGGGCGCGCTTGGGGCCAACGTCCTGACTTTC.

This clonotype has at least ten counts. The chain couples TRBV7-9 to TRBJ2-1; D call uncertain. The CDR3 is made up of 15 amino acids. The V and J ends lost 3 bases and 0 bases respectively, with 9 bases between them. Germline V CDR1 and CDR2: SEHNR, FQNEAQ (reference sequence). DNA of the CDR3: TGTGCCAGCAGCTTTAAACTACCCTCCTACAATGAGCAGTTCTTC. Protein sequence: CASSFKLPSYNEQFF.

This clonotype came up a few times. The chain has TRBV27 and TRBJ2-6, with D maybe TRBD2 (5 bases). CDR3 length: 16 amino acids. Germline CDR1 reads MNHEY; CDR2 reads SMNVEV (reference sequence). With 11 bases removed from V and 0 bases from J, the gap between germline ends came to 17 bases. The CDR3 sequence: CASSRVSVSGANVLTF. CDR3 DNA sequence: TGTGCCTCTAGCAGAGTTTCAGTCTCTGGGGCCAACGTCCTGACTTTC.